One sample yielded the 23 T cell receptor beta chains listed below, sequenced in a study of T cell responses to AZD1222 COVID-19 vaccine. Some clones are missing from TCRdb's copy, which holds only in-frame ones; the method was immunoSEQ multiplex PCR. The sample lists over 90,000 clones, 90% to 95% occurring once. Sequences were derived from peripheral blood, sampled 28 days after the second AZD1222 dose. The receptor source for this set is an adult who received the AZD1222 COVID-19 vaccine.

V and J are TRBV30 and TRBJ2-2; D might be TRBD1 or TRBD2, each matching 5 bases. The CDR3 runs 16 residues. Trimming took off 5 bases at V and 8 bases at J, with 24 bases between the two ends. CDR1 and CDR2 (germline): GTSNPN, SVGIG (reference sequence). CDR3 sequence reads: CAWDAFSGTSMGELFF. As DNA, the CDR3 is TGTGCCTGGGACGCTTTTAGTGGGACCTCAATGGGGGAGCTGTTTTTT.

The gene calls are TRBV19 and TRBJ1-5; D gene ambiguous. The CDR3 totals 14 residues. V was trimmed by 6 bases and J by 2 bases, leaving 11 bases between them. The germline V gene encodes CDR1 LNHDA and CDR2 SQIVND (reference sequence). This CDR3 is CASRLLIGNQPQHF. The CDR3 region has the DNA TGTGCCAGTAGGCTCCTTATCGGCAATCAGCCCCAGCATTTT. Using reference TRBV19 and TRBJ1-5 for the parts outside the CDR3, the full variable domain is DGGITQSPKYLFRKEGQNVTLSCEQNLNHDAMYWYRQDPGQGLRLIYYSQIVNDFQKGDIAEGYSVSREKKESFPLTVTSAQKNPTAFYLCASRLLIGNQPQHFGDGTRLSIL.

The chain combines TRBV14 with TRBJ2-1, with 8 bases matching TRBD2. V trimming: 6 bases; J trimming: 7 bases; junction bases outside the gene matches: 8. CDR3 length equals 14 residues. Germline values: CDR1 SGHDN, CDR2 FVKESK. CDR3 residues: CASRSGGAGNEQFF. CDR3 nucleotides: TGTGCCAGCAGATCCGGGGGGGCCGGGAATGAGCAGTTCTTC.

The chain uses TRBV27 and TRBJ2-2; no clear D. The CDR3 consists of 12 residues. Trimming removed 3 bases from V and 8 bases from J, with 7 bases in between. Per germline, CDR1 MNHEY and CDR2 SMNVEV (reference sequence). The CDR3 sequence: CASSLRKGELFF. CDR3 DNA: TGTGCCAGCAGTTTGAGAAAAGGGGAGCTGTTTTTT.

The table lists this clone with a count of one. The rearrangement uses TRBV7-2 and TRBJ2-7, with D unclear. CDR3 length equals 13 residues. CDR1 and CDR2 from the germline V gene are SGHTA and FQGNSA. Trimming cost V 7 bases and J 2 bases, with 12 bases left between them. This chain's CDR3 is CASMASTPYEQYF. The CDR3 DNA follows: TGTGCCAGCATGGCATCGACCCCCTACGAGCAGTACTTC.

The chain combines TRBV2 with TRBJ1-1; 8 bases line up with TRBD1. Per germline, CDR1 SNHLY and CDR2 FYNNEI. This CDR3 is 14 amino acids long. J gave up 1 base and V 7 bases, and 5 bases lay outside the gene matches. DNA of the CDR3: TGTGCCAGCACTAAGCAGGGGGCGAACACTGAAGCTTTCTTT. Translating it yields CASTKQGANTEAFF.

This clone is a singleton in its sample. The V and J genes are TRBV23-1 and TRBJ1-1; a possible D gene is TRBD1 (5 bases). TRBV23-1 falls under the ORF class, with uncertain function. The CDR3 extends over 14 amino acids. V was clipped by 0 bases and J by 6 bases, with 11 bases between them. In nucleotides, the CDR3 is TGCGCCAGCAGTCAATCGGGGGGTTGCGCTGAAGCTTTCTTT. This sequence encodes CASSQSGGCAEAFF.

The chain uses TRBV3-1 (or the pseudogene TRBV3-2) and TRBJ1-2, with D tentatively TRBD1 (5 bases). V gave up 5 bases and J gave up 2 bases, with 15 bases separating them. This CDR3 comprises 15 residues. Germline-derived CDR1 and CDR2 are LGHDT and YNNKEL (reference sequence). The CDR3 DNA is TGTGCCAGCAGCGGAGCCGGGGCTCACAACTATGGCTACACCTTC. Translated, it gives CASSGAGAHNYGYTF.

The chain combines TRBV5-4 with TRBJ2-5, with D perhaps being TRBD1 or TRBD2 (6 bases each). The CDR3 has 13 amino acids. From germline, CDR1 is SGHNT and CDR2 YYREEE (reference sequence). The V end lost 1 base, the J end lost 5 bases, and 9 bases lay between the germline ends. The CDR3 here is CASSLIGGETQYF. CDR3 nucleotides: TGTGCCAGCAGCTTGATAGGGGGGGAGACCCAGTACTTC.

This chain connects TRBV7-2 to TRBJ2-2; 12 bases agree with TRBD2. CDR3 length: 16 residues. V shed 5 bases and J 6 bases; nucleotides not matched to a gene: 7. Germline V lookup: CDR1 SGHTA, CDR2 FQGNSA. CDR3 coding DNA: TGTGCCAGCAGCCAGCCTAGCGGGGGGGCCGCCGGGGAGCTGTTTTTT. Residues: CASSQPSGGAAGELFF.

This chain connects TRBV24-1 to TRBJ1-3; D might be TRBD1 (5 bases). Trimming stripped 10 bases from V and 4 bases from J, with 19 bases between. The CDR3 has 15 amino acids. Per germline, CDR1 KGHDR and CDR2 SFDVKD. CDR3 sequence: CATVTPGFLGNTIYF. The CDR3 DNA reads TGTGCCACGGTCACCCCAGGGTTTTTGGGAAACACCATATATTTT.

The chain couples TRBV2 to TRBJ2-3; D gene unclear. CDR3 length: 14 amino acids. The V gene's germline CDR1 is SNHLY and CDR2 FYNNEI. Deletions cut 3 bases from V and 3 bases from J, with 10 bases between. CDR3 region: CASSEGVITDTQYF. The CDR3 DNA is TGTGCCAGCAGTGAGGGCGTCATTACAGATACGCAGTATTTT.

The chain employs TRBV9 and TRBJ2-5, with 9 bases lining up with TRBD2. V lost 0 bases to trimming and J lost 4 bases; unmatched junction nucleotides: 4. Germline values: CDR1 SGDLS, CDR2 YYNGEE. There are 15 residues in the CDR3. The CDR3 DNA sequence: TGTGCCAGCAGCGTAGACTTACTAGCGGGAGAGACCCAGTACTTC. Protein product: CASSVDLLAGETQYF.

The V call is TRBV5-1, the J call TRBJ2-1; possible D gene TRBD1, 5 bases. CDR1 and CDR2 (germline): SGHRS, YFSETQ. Deletions cut 2 bases from V and 16 bases from J, with 22 bases between. CDR3 size: 14 residues. CDR3 amino acids: CASSFFLFSDTGFF. The CDR3 coding sequence is TGCGCCAGCAGCTTTTTCCTTTTTTCGGACACTGGCTTCTTC.

V usage is TRBV5-3 and J usage is TRBJ1-1; D unresolved. TRBV5-3 falls under the ORF class, with uncertain function. The CDR3 is 15 amino acids. The germline V and J ends were trimmed by 0 bases and 7 bases, with 16 bases remaining between them. The CDR3, as DNA: TGTGCCAGAAGCTTGGATCTCCCTAATCTGGATGAAGCTTTCTTT. Amino acids: CARSLDLPNLDEAFF.

The chain carries TRBV19 and TRBJ2-5, with 7 bases that match TRBD1. With V trimmed by 5 bases and J by 2 bases, 2 bases remained unmatched. The CDR3 length is 13 residues. CDR1 and CDR2 (germline): LNHDA, SQIVND (reference sequence). The CDR3 sequence: CASSSQGQETQYF. CDR3 coding DNA: TGTGCCAGTAGTTCACAGGGGCAAGAGACCCAGTACTTC.

The rearrangement uses TRBV19 and TRBJ1-5, with 8 bases fitting TRBD1. Germline V CDR1 and CDR2: LNHDA, SQIVND (reference sequence). The CDR3 runs 16 residues. J gave up 2 bases and V 4 bases, and 7 bases lay outside the gene matches. The DNA of the CDR3 is TGTGCCAGTAGTACGACAGGGGTGGGGGGCAATCAGCCCCAGCATTTT. Translated: CASSTTGVGGNQPQHF.

The genes are TRBV7-2 and TRBJ1-2, with D uncertain. V was pared by 0 bases and J by 1 base, with 6 bases between. Looked up from germline, CDR1 is SGHTA and CDR2 is FQGNSA. The CDR3 has 14 residues. CDR3 region: CASSLAPVNYGYTF. CDR3 coding DNA: TGTGCCAGCAGCTTAGCCCCAGTTAACTATGGCTACACCTTC.

V and J are TRBV6-2 or TRBV6-3 and TRBJ1-2, with 7 nucleotides matching TRBD1. Germline V CDR1 and CDR2: MNHEY, SVGEGT. The ends lost 5 bases at V and 4 bases at J; junction bases unmatched: 10. CDR3 length equals 15 residues. CDR3 DNA: TGTGCCAGCAGTGGGCGCCGACAGGGAATCTATGGCTACACCTTC. It encodes CASSGRRQGIYGYTF.

The chain recombines TRBV5-1 with TRBJ2-2; the D is unclear. The CDR3 length is 13 residues. CDR1 is SGHRS and CDR2 is YFSETQ in the germline V gene. V lost 5 bases to trimming and J lost 6 bases, with 11 bases between them. In DNA form, the CDR3 reads TGCGCCAGCAGTCCGGTCCATCCCGGGGAGCTGTTTTTT. Residues: CASSPVHPGELFF.

V is TRBV4-1 and J is TRBJ2-7; D is possibly TRBD1 (6 bases). The CDR3 has 15 amino acids. Germline CDR1 and CDR2: MGHRA and YSYEKL. V was pared by 1 base and J by 2 bases, with 12 bases between. CDR3 coding DNA: TGCGCCAGCAGCCAAGTGGGCAGGGGAGCCTACGAGCAGTACTTC. This encodes CASSQVGRGAYEQYF.

J is TRBJ1-3 and V is TRBV30; perhaps TRBD1 as D (6 bases). With 0 bases removed from V and 2 bases from J, the gap between germline ends came to 11 bases. The CDR3 consists of 15 residues. Germline values: CDR1 GTSNPN, CDR2 SVGIG (reference sequence). The CDR3 is CAWSVLRGAGNTIYF. The CDR3 DNA sequence: TGTGCCTGGAGTGTACTCAGGGGCGCTGGAAACACCATATATTTT.

The rearrangement joins TRBV24-1 to TRBJ2-7; D might be TRBD2 (8 bases). V lost 7 bases, J lost 2 bases, and 26 bases lay in between. CDR3 length: 18 residues. Per germline, CDR1 KGHDR and CDR2 SFDVKD. CDR3 region: CATSALREEQGNPYEQYF. The CDR3 DNA reads as TGTGCCACCAGCGCCCTGCGGGAGGAACAGGGGAACCCCTACGAGCAGTACTTC.